A single sample is the source of the 25 T cell receptor beta chains below, sequenced in a study of cytomegalovirus exposure and HLA in healthy donors. Generated by immunoSEQ multiplex PCR, the TCRdb table keeps only in-frame clones and is missing some. Here the sample spans about 240,000 clones, around 87% being singletons. Source material: PBMCs. Receptor source: a woman in her 30s in good health and CMV-seropositive.

The chain recombines TRBV5-1 with TRBJ2-7, with D possibly TRBD1 on 5 matching bases. This CDR3 is built from 14 residues. Per the germline V gene, CDR1 is SGHRS and CDR2 is YFSETQ. Trimming removed 5 bases at V and 3 bases at J, with 15 bases between. The CDR3, as DNA: TGCGCCAGCAGTCCTGGCAGGGTAGACTACGAGCAGTACTTC. Protein: CASSPGRVDYEQYF. Complete variable domain (other parts from reference TRBV5-1 and TRBJ2-7): KAGVTQTPRYLIKTRGQQVTLSCSPISGHRSVSWYQQTPGQGLQFLFEYFSETQRNKGNFPGRFSGRQFSNSRSEMNVSTLELGDSALYLCASSPGRVDYEQYFGPGTRLTVT.

The chain uses TRBV11-3 and TRBJ2-7; D is unresolved. Germline-derived CDR1 and CDR2 are SGHNT and YENEEA. V was clipped by 0 bases and J by 2 bases, with 5 bases between them. The CDR3 loop spans 13 amino acids. CDR3 sequence: CASSLDLPYEQYF. CDR3 in DNA: TGTGCCAGCAGCTTAGATCTCCCCTACGAGCAGTACTTC.

The genes are TRBV19 and TRBJ2-5; TRBD1 matches 8 bases. The CDR3 sequence is 14 residues long. V lost 6 bases and J lost 2; bases outside the gene matches: 5. CDR1 is LNHDA, CDR2 SQIVND, per germline (reference sequence). The CDR3 loop is CASSAGTGQETQYF. CDR3 nucleotides: TGTGCCAGTAGCGCCGGGACAGGACAAGAGACCCAGTACTTC.

The chain carries TRBV2 and TRBJ2-7, with TRBD2 as a possible D gene (6 bases). This CDR3 comprises 12 residues. Germline values: CDR1 SNHLY, CDR2 FYNNEI. Trimming took 6 bases from V and 3 from J, leaving 9 bases between them. The DNA of the CDR3 is TGTGCCAGCAGGGGGACTCACTACGAGCAGTACTTC. It is translated as CASRGTHYEQYF.

This clone was seen a handful of times. The J gene is TRBJ2-7, the V gene TRBV5-1; TRBD1 might be the D (6 bases). Trimming removed 0 bases from V and 5 bases from J, with 12 bases in between. This CDR3 is 14 amino acids long. Germline assignment: CDR1 SGHRS and CDR2 YFSETQ. CDR3 nucleotides: TGCGCCAGCAGCTTGGAGGCAGGGGTCCACGAGCAGTACTTC. It yields the protein CASSLEAGVHEQYF. Supplemented by reference TRBV5-1 and TRBJ2-7, the full variable domain reads KAGVTQTPRYLIKTRGQQVTLSCSPISGHRSVSWYQQTPGQGLQFLFEYFSETQRNKGNFPGRFSGRQFSNSRSEMNVSTLELGDSALYLCASSLEAGVHEQYFGPGTRLTVT.

This sequence joins TRBV19 and TRBJ2-7; D not resolved. The CDR3 loop spans 15 amino acids. Germline CDR1 and CDR2: LNHDA and SQIVND (reference sequence). Deletions cut 0 bases from V and 5 bases from J, with 14 bases between. The CDR3 reads CASSIEWQAGHEQYF. The CDR3 coding sequence is TGTGCCAGTAGTATAGAATGGCAGGCTGGGCACGAGCAGTACTTC.

This clone was detected only once. In DNA, the CDR3 is TGCGCCAGCAGCGTACTCTTAAACAATGAGCAGTTCTTC. It yields the protein CASSVLLNNEQFF. V gene TRBV5-1 combines with J gene TRBJ2-1; no definite D call. CDR1 SGHRS and CDR2 YFSETQ come from the germline V gene. CDR3 length: 13 residues. V lost 4 bases, J lost 5 bases, and 10 bases lay in between. The full variable domain, rest sourced from reference TRBV5-1 and TRBJ2-1, is KAGVTQTPRYLIKTRGQQVTLSCSPISGHRSVSWYQQTPGQGLQFLFEYFSETQRNKGNFPGRFSGRQFSNSRSEMNVSTLELGDSALYLCASSVLLNNEQFFGPGTRLTVL.

Only one count was recorded for this clone. The chain uses TRBV7-9 and TRBJ1-3; no clear D. V lost 1 base and J lost 0, with 7 bases in between. The CDR3 totals 15 residues. Per the germline V gene, CDR1 is SEHNR and CDR2 is FQNEAQ (reference sequence). The CDR3 here is CASSLGGNSGNTIYF. The DNA of the CDR3 is TGTGCCAGCAGCTTAGGCGGGAACTCTGGAAACACCATATATTTT.

The chain employs TRBV6-5 and TRBJ1-1; TRBD1 aligns across 7 bases. Germline V CDR1 and CDR2: MNHEY, SVGAGI. The CDR3 loop spans 16 amino acids. J lost 4 bases, V lost 1 base, and 9 bases had no gene match. The CDR3 spells CASSYYQGVRSTEAFF. The CDR3 coding sequence is TGTGCCAGCAGTTACTACCAGGGGGTGCGCTCCACTGAAGCTTTCTTT.

J is TRBJ2-7 and V is TRBV5-8; 10 bases agree with TRBD2. Germline CDR1 is SGHTS and CDR2 is YDEGEE. V was clipped by 4 bases and J by 6 bases; unmatched bases: 10. The CDR3 has 15 residues. The DNA of the CDR3 is TGTGCCAGCAGCGTCCCGGGACTAGCGACGGGCGAGCAGTACTTC. This gives the protein CASSVPGLATGEQYF.

This clone was counted a few times. Here the CDR3 DNA reads TGTGCCAGCAGCTTAGGGGTAGCGGAGATTTACGAGCAGTACTTC. Its protein is CASSLGVAEIYEQYF. The V and J genes are TRBV7-6 and TRBJ2-7; D possibly corresponds to TRBD2 (6 bases). CDR1 and CDR2 (germline): SGHVS, FNYEAQ. The CDR3 extends over 15 amino acids. Trimming cost V 1 base and J 4 bases, with 14 bases left between them.

V is TRBV28 and J is TRBJ2-7; 9 bases are shared with TRBD1. Germline V gene sequence: CDR1 MDHEN, CDR2 SYDVKM. The CDR3 is made up of 16 amino acids. J lost 0 bases, V lost 5 bases, and 8 bases had no gene match. The CDR3 reads CASSVPGTGSSYEQYF. As DNA, the CDR3 is TGTGCCAGCAGTGTACCCGGGACAGGGAGCTCCTACGAGCAGTACTTC.

The V and J genes are TRBV7-8 and TRBJ1-5; D call uncertain. V was shortened by 8 bases and J by 5 bases, with 13 bases between the two germline ends. The CDR3 sequence is 13 residues long. The V gene's germline CDR1 is SGHVS and CDR2 FQNEAQ. CDR3 amino acids: CASCESLDQPQHF. In nucleotides, the CDR3 is TGTGCCAGCTGCGAGTCCCTCGATCAGCCCCAGCATTTT.

V usage is TRBV5-1 and J usage is TRBJ1-2, with D unclear. Per the germline V gene, CDR1 is SGHRS and CDR2 is YFSETQ. V was trimmed by 0 bases and J by 3 bases, leaving 9 bases between them. The CDR3 is made up of 14 amino acids. The CDR3 region has the DNA TGCGCCAGCAGCTTGGGTAGGGAGTACTATGGCTACACCTTC. Translated: CASSLGREYYGYTF.

V usage is TRBV4-1 and J usage is TRBJ1-1; 7 bases align to TRBD1. Germline assignment: CDR1 MGHRA and CDR2 YSYEKL. This CDR3 is 17 amino acids long. The V segment lost 0 bases and the J segment 4 bases; nucleotides outside the gene matches: 11. The CDR3 nucleotides are TGCGCCAGCAGCCAAGATAGGTTGGGGCAGGGGGTCACTGAAGCTTTCTTT. This encodes CASSQDRLGQGVTEAFF.

This clone was observed a handful of times. The V and J genes are TRBV4-2 and TRBJ2-1; TRBD2 matches 7 bases. Germline lookup yields CDR1 LGHNA and CDR2 YNFKEQ. J was trimmed by 7 bases and V by 3 bases; bases with no gene match: 9. There are 15 residues in the CDR3. CDR3 loop: CASSHGAGEVNEQFF. CDR3 sequence (DNA): TGTGCCAGCAGCCATGGGGCGGGAGAGGTAAATGAGCAGTTCTTC.

This chain links TRBV27 with TRBJ1-2, with TRBD1 matching 8 bases. Losses at the gene ends were 2 bases for V and 5 bases for J; bases not matched to a gene: 4. The CDR3 spans 14 residues. CDR1 and CDR2 from the germline V gene are MNHEY and SMNVEV (reference sequence). The CDR3 DNA is TGTGCCAGCAGTTTAGCCAGGGGGCTTTATGGCTACACCTTC. Its protein product is CASSLARGLYGYTF.

The chain has TRBV4-1 and TRBJ2-7; 8 bases are shared with TRBD1. V was clipped by 0 bases and J by 6 bases; unmatched bases: 10. Germline V gene lookup returns CDR1 MGHRA and CDR2 YSYEKL. The CDR3 covers 16 residues. The DNA of the CDR3 is TGCGCCAGCAGCCAAGATCCCCCAGGGGGCAAAGCCGAGCAGTACTTC. Its protein is CASSQDPPGGKAEQYF.

This chain links TRBV14 with TRBJ1-1; a weak D match, TRBD1 (5 bases). CDR3 length: 16 residues. From germline, CDR1 is SGHDN and CDR2 FVKESK. V was cut by 0 bases and J by 5 bases, with 16 bases left in between. This chain's CDR3 is CASSQDKGQLSTEAFF. The CDR3 DNA sequence: TGTGCCAGCAGCCAAGATAAAGGACAACTCTCTACTGAAGCTTTCTTT.

The table lists this clone with a count of one. The gene calls are TRBV11-1 and TRBJ2-1; 7 bases map to TRBD2. Germline-derived CDR1 and CDR2 are SGHAT and FQDESV (reference sequence). With V trimmed by 5 bases and J by 6 bases, 13 bases remained unmatched. This CDR3 region has 16 residues. CDR3 amino acids: CASSGILAPKPNEQFF. CDR3 nucleotide sequence: TGTGCCAGCAGCGGAATACTAGCGCCTAAACCCAATGAGCAGTTCTTC.

The chain joins TRBV19 to TRBJ1-2, with 7 bases lining up with TRBD1. The trim removed 5 bases at V and 4 bases at J, leaving 13 bases unmatched. The germline V gene encodes CDR1 LNHDA and CDR2 SQIVND (reference sequence). The CDR3 runs 16 residues. CDR3 nucleotides: TGTGCCAGTAGTGACGGGACAGATCGAAGCATCTATGGCTACACCTTC. Protein sequence: CASSDGTDRSIYGYTF.

J is TRBJ2-2 and V is TRBV4-1, with D possibly TRBD2 on 7 matching bases. CDR3 length equals 15 residues. Trimming took off 3 bases at V and 6 bases at J, with 14 bases between the two ends. CDR1 is MGHRA and CDR2 is YSYEKL in the germline V gene. The CDR3 region has the DNA TGCGCCAGCAGCCAGGGGGGGCCCCGGTCCGGGGAGCTGTTTTTT. Its translation is CASSQGGPRSGELFF.

V usage is TRBV28 and J usage is TRBJ2-1, with D possibly TRBD1 on 7 matching bases. Germline loops: CDR1 MDHEN, CDR2 SYDVKM. The V end was cut by 5 bases, the J end by 6 bases, with 17 bases between. The CDR3 sequence is 15 residues long. DNA of the CDR3: TGTGCCAGCAGTACCCCAGGGGGGATTTCCAATGAGCAGTTCTTC. Translated, it gives CASSTPGGISNEQFF.

This clone was seen more than once but under ten times. The chain joins TRBV5-1 to TRBJ1-2; D is undetermined. CDR3 length: 13 amino acids. Germline CDR1 reads SGHRS; CDR2 reads YFSETQ. V lost 0 bases and J lost 4, with 7 bases in between. The CDR3 is CASSLENLYGYTF. As DNA, the CDR3 is TGCGCCAGCAGCTTGGAAAATCTCTATGGCTACACCTTC.

This chain connects TRBV27 to TRBJ1-4; 8 bases align to TRBD1. The CDR3 is made up of 15 amino acids. Germline CDR1 reads MNHEY; CDR2 reads SMNVEV (reference sequence). The ends lost 7 bases at V and 2 bases at J; junction bases unmatched: 6. CDR3 sequence reads: CASNPGGGTNEKLFF. Written as DNA, the CDR3 is TGTGCCAGCAATCCAGGGGGCGGTACTAATGAAAAACTGTTTTTT.